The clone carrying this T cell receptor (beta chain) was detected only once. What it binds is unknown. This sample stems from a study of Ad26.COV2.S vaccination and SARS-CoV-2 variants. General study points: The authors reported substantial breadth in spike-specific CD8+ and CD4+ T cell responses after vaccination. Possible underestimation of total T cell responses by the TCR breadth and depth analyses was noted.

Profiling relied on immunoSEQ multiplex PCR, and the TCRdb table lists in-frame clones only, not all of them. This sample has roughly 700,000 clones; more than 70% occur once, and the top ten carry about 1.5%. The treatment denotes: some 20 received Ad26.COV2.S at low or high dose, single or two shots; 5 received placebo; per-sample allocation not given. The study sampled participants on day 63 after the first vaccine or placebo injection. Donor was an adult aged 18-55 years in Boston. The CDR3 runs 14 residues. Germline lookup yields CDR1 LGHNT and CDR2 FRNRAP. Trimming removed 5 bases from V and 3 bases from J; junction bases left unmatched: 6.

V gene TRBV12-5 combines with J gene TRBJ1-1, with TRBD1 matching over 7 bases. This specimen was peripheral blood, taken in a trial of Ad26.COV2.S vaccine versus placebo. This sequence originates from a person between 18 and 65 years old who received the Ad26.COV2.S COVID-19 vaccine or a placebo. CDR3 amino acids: CASGPTGAYTEAFF. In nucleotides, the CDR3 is TGTGCTAGTGGTCCCACAGGGGCTTACACTGAAGCTTTCTTT.